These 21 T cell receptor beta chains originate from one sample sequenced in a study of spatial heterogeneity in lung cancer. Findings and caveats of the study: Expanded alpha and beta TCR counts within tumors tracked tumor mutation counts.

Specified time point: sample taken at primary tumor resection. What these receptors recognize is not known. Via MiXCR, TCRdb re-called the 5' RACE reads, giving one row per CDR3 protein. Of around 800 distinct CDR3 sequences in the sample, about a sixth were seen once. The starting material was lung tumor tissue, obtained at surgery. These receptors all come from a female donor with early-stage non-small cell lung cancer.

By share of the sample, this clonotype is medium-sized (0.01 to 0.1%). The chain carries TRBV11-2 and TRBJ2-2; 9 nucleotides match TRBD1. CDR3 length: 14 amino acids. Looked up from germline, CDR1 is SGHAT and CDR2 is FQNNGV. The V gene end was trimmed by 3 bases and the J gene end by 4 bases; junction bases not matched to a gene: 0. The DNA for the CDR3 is TGTGCCAGCAGCTTGACAGGGGGCACCGGGGAGCTGTTTTTT. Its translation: CASSLTGGTGELFF. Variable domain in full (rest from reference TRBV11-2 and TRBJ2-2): EAGVAQSPRYKIIEKRQSVAFWCNPISGHATLYWYQQILGQGPKLLIQFQNNGVVDDSQLPKDRFSAERLKGVDSTLKIQPAKLEDSAVYLCASSLTGGTGELFFGEGSRLTVL.

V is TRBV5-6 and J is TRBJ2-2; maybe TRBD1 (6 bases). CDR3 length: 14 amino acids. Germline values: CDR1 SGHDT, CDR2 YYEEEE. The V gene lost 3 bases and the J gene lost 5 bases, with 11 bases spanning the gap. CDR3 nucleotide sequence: TGTGCCAGCAGCTACAGGGTAGCGACCGGGGAGCTGTTTTTT. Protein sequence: CASSYRVATGELFF.

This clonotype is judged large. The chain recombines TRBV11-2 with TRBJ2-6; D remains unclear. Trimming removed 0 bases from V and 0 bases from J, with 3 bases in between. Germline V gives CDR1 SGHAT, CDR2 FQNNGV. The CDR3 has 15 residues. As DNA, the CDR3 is TGTGCCAGCAGCTTAGACAGCTCTGGGGCCAACGTCCTGACTTTC. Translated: CASSLDSSGANVLTF.

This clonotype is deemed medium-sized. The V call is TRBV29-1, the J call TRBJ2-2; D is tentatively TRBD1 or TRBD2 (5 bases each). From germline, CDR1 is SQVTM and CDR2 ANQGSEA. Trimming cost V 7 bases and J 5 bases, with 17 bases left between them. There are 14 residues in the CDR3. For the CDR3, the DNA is TGCAGCGCGAGGGACCCTCGGGGAACCGGGGAGCTGTTTTTT. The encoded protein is CSARDPRGTGELFF.

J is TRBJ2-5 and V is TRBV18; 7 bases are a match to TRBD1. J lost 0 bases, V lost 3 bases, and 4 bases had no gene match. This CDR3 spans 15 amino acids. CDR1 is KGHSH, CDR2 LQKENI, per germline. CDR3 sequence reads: CASSPGQRYQETQYF. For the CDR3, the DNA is TGTGCCAGCTCACCGGGACAGAGGTACCAAGAGACCCAGTACTTC.

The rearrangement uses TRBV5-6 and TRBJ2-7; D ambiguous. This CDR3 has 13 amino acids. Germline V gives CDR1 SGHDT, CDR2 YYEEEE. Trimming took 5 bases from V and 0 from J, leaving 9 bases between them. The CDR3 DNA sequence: TGTGCCAGCAGTTTAGGCAGCTCCTACGAGCAGTACTTC. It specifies CASSLGSSYEQYF.

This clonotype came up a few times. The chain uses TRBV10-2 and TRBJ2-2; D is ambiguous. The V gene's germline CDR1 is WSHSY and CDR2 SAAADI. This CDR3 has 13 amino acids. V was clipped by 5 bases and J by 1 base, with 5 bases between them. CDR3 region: CASSPGNTGELFF. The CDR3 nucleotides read TGCGCCAGCAGTCCCGGGAACACCGGGGAGCTGTTTTTT.

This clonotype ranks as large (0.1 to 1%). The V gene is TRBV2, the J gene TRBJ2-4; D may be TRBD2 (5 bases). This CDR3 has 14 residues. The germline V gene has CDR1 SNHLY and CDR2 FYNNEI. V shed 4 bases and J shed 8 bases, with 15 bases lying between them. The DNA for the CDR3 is TGTGCCAGCAGTGTGGGCAGGACCGGGGACATTCAGTACTTC. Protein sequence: CASSVGRTGDIQYF.

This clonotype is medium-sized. CDR3 region: CASSLRQGARRSQETQYF. The CDR3, as DNA: TGTGCCAGCAGCCTTAGACAGGGGGCCCGTCGGAGCCAAGAGACCCAGTACTTC. The chain couples TRBV28 to TRBJ2-5; 10 positions agree with TRBD1. The ends lost 6 bases at V and 1 base at J; junction bases unmatched: 14. The CDR3 is 18 amino acids. Germline loops: CDR1 MDHEN, CDR2 SYDVKM. Complete variable domain (other parts from reference TRBV28 and TRBJ2-5): DVKVTQSSRYLVKRTGEKVFLECVQDMDHENMFWYRQDPGLGLRLIYFSYDVKMKEKGDIPEGYSVSREKKERFSLILESASTNQTSMYLCASSLRQGARRSQETQYFGPGTRLLVL.

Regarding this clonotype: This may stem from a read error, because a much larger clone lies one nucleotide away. This CDR3 reads CASSLLVGRLDTQYF. The CDR3 bases are TGCGCCAGCAGCCTATTAGTGGGGAGGCTCGATACGCAGTATTTT. V gene TRBV5-1 combines with J gene TRBJ2-3; weak D call: TRBD2 (6 bases). There are 15 residues in the CDR3. Between the trimmed V and J ends, which lost 4 bases and 6 bases, there was a span of 18 bases. Germline loops: CDR1 SGHRS, CDR2 YFSETQ.

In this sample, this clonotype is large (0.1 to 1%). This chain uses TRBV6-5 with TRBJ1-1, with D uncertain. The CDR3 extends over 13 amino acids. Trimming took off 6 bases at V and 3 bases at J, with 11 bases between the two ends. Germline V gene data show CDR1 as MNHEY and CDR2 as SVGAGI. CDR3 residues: CASSRSFYTEAFF. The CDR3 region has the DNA TGTGCCAGCAGCCGTAGTTTCTACACTGAAGCTTTCTTT.

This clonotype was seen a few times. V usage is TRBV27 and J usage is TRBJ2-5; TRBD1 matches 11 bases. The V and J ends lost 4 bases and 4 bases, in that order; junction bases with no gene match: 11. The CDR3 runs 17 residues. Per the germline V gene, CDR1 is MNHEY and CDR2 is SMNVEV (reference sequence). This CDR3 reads CASSSFKGQGEGETQYF. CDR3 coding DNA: TGTGCCAGCAGTTCGTTTAAGGGACAGGGGGAAGGAGAGACCCAGTACTTC.

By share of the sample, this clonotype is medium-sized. CDR3 amino acids: CASSGGGLNYEQYV. CDR3 DNA sequence: TGTGCCAGCAGCGGAGGGGGACTAAACTACGAGCAGTACGTC. The gene calls are TRBV5-4 and TRBJ2-7; TRBD2 might be the D (7 bases). Germline V gene sequence: CDR1 SGHNT, CDR2 YYREEE (reference sequence). V lost 4 bases to trimming and J lost 3 bases, with 14 bases between them. CDR3 length equals 14 residues.

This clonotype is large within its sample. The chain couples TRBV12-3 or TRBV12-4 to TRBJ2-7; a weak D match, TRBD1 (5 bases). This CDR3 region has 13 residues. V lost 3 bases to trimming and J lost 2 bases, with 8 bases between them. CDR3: CASSLGRTYEQYF. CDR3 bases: TGTGCCAGCAGTTTGGGGCGGACCTACGAGCAGTACTTC.

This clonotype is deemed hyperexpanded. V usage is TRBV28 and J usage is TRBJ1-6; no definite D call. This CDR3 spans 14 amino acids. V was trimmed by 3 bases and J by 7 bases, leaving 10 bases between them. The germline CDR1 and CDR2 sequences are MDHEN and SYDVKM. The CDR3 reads CASSFFRGNSPLHF. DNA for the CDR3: TGTGCCAGCAGTTTTTTTCGGGGAAATTCACCCCTCCACTTT.

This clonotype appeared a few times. This CDR3 reads CASTPTGAPTDTQYF. In nucleotides, the CDR3 is TGTGCCAGCACCCCCACGGGGGCGCCCACAGATACGCAGTATTTT. This chain links TRBV7-2 with TRBJ2-3; either TRBD1 or TRBD2 may supply D (6 bases each). The germline CDR1 and CDR2 sequences are SGHTA and FQGNSA. Trimming took off 7 bases at V and 2 bases at J, with 16 bases between the two ends. The CDR3 loop spans 15 amino acids.

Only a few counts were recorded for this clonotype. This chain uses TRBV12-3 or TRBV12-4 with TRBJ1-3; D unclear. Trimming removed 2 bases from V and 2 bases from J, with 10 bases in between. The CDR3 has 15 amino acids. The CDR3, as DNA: TGTGCCAGCAGTTTATATCCAAGGACTGGAAACACCATATATTTT. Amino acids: CASSLYPRTGNTIYF.

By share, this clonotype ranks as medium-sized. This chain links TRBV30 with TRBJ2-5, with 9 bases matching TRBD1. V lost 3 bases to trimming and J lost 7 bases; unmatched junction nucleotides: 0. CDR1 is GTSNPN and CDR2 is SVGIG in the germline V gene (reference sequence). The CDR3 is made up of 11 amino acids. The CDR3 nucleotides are TGTGCCTGGAGGACAGGGGGGACCCAGTACTTC. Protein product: CAWRTGGTQYF.

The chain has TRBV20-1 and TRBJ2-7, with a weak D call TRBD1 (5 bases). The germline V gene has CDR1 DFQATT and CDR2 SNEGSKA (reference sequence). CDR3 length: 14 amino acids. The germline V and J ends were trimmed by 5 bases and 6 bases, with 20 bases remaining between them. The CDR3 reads CSARPGAQTGEQYF. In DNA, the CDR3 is TGCAGTGCTCGCCCGGGTGCCCAAACAGGCGAGCAGTACTTC.

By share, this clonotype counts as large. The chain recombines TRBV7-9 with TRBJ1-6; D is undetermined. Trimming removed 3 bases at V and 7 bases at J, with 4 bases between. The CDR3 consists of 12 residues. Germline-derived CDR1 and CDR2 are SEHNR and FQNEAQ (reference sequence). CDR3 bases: TGTGCCAGCAGCTTTCCGAATTCACCCCTCCACTTT. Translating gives CASSFPNSPLHF.

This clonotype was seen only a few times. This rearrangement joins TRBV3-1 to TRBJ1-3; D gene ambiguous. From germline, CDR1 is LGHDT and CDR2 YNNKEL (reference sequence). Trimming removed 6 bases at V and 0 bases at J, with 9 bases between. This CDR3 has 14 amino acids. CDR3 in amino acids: CASRGRNSGNTIYF. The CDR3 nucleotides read TGTGCCAGCAGAGGGAGGAACTCTGGAAACACCATATATTTT.